This T cell receptor beta chain was found in a study of OX40 agonist ivuxolimab in advanced cancers. Looking at the study overall: Partial responses were achieved by three patients, one with hepatocellular carcinoma and two with cutaneous melanoma.

Germline trimming cut 2 bases from V and 4 bases from J; bases unmatched to any gene: 9. In germline, CDR1 is MNHEY, CDR2 SVGAGI. The CDR3 has 16 residues. Profiling relied on immunoSEQ multiplex PCR, and the TCRdb table lists in-frame clones only, not all of them. The sample includes some 91,000 clones, roughly 86% seen only once; the top ten take around 4%. The rearrangement uses TRBV6-5 and TRBJ2-7; 9 bases match TRBD2. Sequenced here: CD4+ or CD8+ T cells sorted from blood, sampled in a trial of the OX40 agonist ivuxolimab. This receptor was obtained from an adult with an advanced solid tumor such as melanoma, head and neck, liver or kidney cancer. CDR3 residues: CASSYIGSGSFYEQYF. For the CDR3, the DNA is TGTGCCAGCAGTTACATCGGTAGCGGGAGCTTTTACGAGCAGTACTTC.